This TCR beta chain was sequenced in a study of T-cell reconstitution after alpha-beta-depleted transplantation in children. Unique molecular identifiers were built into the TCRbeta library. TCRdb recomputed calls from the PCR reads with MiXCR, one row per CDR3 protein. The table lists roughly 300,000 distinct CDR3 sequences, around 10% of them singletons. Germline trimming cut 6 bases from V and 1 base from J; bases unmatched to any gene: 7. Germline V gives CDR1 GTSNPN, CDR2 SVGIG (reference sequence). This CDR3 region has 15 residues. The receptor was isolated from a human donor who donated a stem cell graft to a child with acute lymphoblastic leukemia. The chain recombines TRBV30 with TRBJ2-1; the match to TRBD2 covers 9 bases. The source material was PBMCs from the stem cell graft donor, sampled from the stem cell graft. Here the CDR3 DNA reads TGTGCCTGTCCGGGGGCGGGAGGGTCCTACAATGAGCAGTTCTTC. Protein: CACPGAGGSYNEQFF. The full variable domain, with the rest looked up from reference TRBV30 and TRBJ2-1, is SQTIHQWPATLVQPVGSPLSLECTVEGTSNPNLYWYRQAAGRGLQLLFYSVGIGQISSEVPQNLSASRPQDRQFILSSKKLLLSDSGFYLCACPGAGGSYNEQFFGPGTRLTVL.